A single count supports the clone carrying this TCR beta chain. CDR1 is SGHAT and CDR2 is FQNNGV in the germline V gene. Trimming cost V 0 bases and J 10 bases, with 16 bases left between them. CDR3 length: 15 amino acids. The data were taken from a study of cytomegalovirus exposure and HLA in healthy donors. PCR was performed using 60 Vbeta and 13 Jbeta primers. Original analysis: Roughly 11 million shared chains were among around 80 million unique TCR beta chains counted in a later analysis. Assay used: immunoSEQ multiplex PCR; TCRdb lists only in-frame clones, some missing. D and trimming come from the DNA, and the V and J calls and clone size come from that table. The sample lists 95,000 to 110,000 clones; around 74% were seen once.

Material: PBMCs. The chain links TRBV11-2 to TRBJ2-1, with D possibly TRBD2 on 6 matching bases. The clonotype was recovered from a woman in her thirties or forties in good health and CMV-seropositive. CDR3: CASSLDLLAAREQFF. The DNA for the CDR3 is TGTGCCAGCAGCTTAGATTTGTTAGCGGCACGGGAGCAGTTCTTC.